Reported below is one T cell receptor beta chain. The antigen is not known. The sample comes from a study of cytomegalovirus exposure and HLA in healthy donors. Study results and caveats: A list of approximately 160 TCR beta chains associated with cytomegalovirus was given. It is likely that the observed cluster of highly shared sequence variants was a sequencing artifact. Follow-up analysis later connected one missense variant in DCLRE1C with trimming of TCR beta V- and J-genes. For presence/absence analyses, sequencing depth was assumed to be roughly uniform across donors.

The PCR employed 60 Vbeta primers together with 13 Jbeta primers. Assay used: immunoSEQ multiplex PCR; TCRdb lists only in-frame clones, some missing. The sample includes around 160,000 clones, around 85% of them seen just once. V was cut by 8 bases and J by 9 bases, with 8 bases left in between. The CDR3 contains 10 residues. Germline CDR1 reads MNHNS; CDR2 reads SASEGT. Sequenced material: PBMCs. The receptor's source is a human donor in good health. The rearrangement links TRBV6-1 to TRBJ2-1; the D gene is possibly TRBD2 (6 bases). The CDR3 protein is CASGGSEQFF. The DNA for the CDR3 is TGTGCCAGCGGAGGGAGTGAGCAGTTCTTC.